Below, 23 T cell receptor beta chains from the same sample are listed, as sequenced in a study of shared clonotypes between healthy human individuals. Using immunoSEQ multiplex PCR, the repertoire was profiled, and TCRdb retains in-frame clones only, with some absent. The data show about 460,000 clones, with approximately 71% seen just once and around 11% held by the top ten. The sample comprised PBMCs. The receptors shown here come from a woman in her forties in good health. Some clones in this sample may be carry-over from other donors' samples.

The chain joins TRBV4-3 to TRBJ2-7; D possibly corresponds to TRBD2 (6 bases). CDR1 and CDR2 (germline): LGHNA, YSLEER. CDR3 size: 14 residues. V was cut by 4 bases and J by 3 bases, with 13 bases left in between. CDR3 amino acids: CASSRAGGDYEQYF. The CDR3 nucleotides read TGCGCCAGCAGCCGGGCCGGCGGGGACTACGAGCAGTACTTC.

This clone was counted a few times. This chain joins TRBV6-1 and TRBJ2-1, with 7 bases fitting TRBD1. Per the germline V gene, CDR1 is MNHNS and CDR2 is SASEGT. This CDR3 contains 13 residues. V shed 10 bases, J shed 3 bases, and the junction held 6 bases outside the gene matches. CDR3 bases: TGTGCCACCCGAGGGACAGTCTACAATGAGCAGTTCTTC. It translates to CATRGTVYNEQFF.

The V and J genes are TRBV6-5 and TRBJ2-7, with 7 bases that match TRBD1. The germline gives CDR1 MNHEY, CDR2 SVGAGI. This CDR3 contains 14 residues. V lost 4 bases to trimming and J lost 7 bases; unmatched junction nucleotides: 10. CDR3 DNA sequence: TGTGCCAGCAGTTTCCTTACAGGGGAGTGGGAGCAGTACTTC. Its translation is CASSFLTGEWEQYF.

This chain joins TRBV7-2 and TRBJ2-1, with 10 nucleotides matching TRBD2. The V gene's germline CDR1 is SGHTA and CDR2 FQGNSA. With V trimmed by 5 bases and J by 8 bases, 12 bases remained unmatched. The CDR3 length is 16 residues. CDR3 sequence: CASSRDPSGSGHEQFF. CDR3 coding DNA: TGTGCCAGCAGCCGAGACCCTAGCGGGAGTGGACATGAGCAGTTCTTC.

The chain joins TRBV10-3 to TRBJ1-3; D is undetermined. CDR3 length: 15 amino acids. Trimming shortened V by 4 bases and J by 3 bases, and 13 bases separated the two germline ends. Germline V CDR1 and CDR2: ENHRY, SYGVKD. CDR3 in amino acids: CAISGPSGSGNTIYF. The CDR3 coding sequence is TGTGCCATCAGTGGACCTTCGGGGAGTGGAAACACCATATATTTT.

With regard to this clone: With only one base between it and a far larger clone, this is likely a read error. This likely comes from a read error, as the CDR3 has no conserved phenylalanine or tryptophan at its end. It is unclear where the CDR3 begins or ends on the DNA, so no DNA is shown, and the CDR3 is as TCRdb lists it. The chain employs TRBV27 and TRBJ2-7; TRBD1 reflects the table's D call only, with no check against the DNA. The CDR3 has 15 residues if both end residues are counted. Germline V gene lookup returns CDR1 MNHEY and CDR2 SMNVEV (reference sequence). Here the CDR3 reads CASSSLSGQGRIKYL.

Concerning this clone itself: The same CDR3 can be traced to other DNA sequences in this sample. The gene calls are TRBV5-4 and TRBJ2-1; possibly TRBD1 for D (7 bases). V lost 3 bases and J lost 2, with 12 bases in between. This CDR3 is 15 amino acids long. The germline gives CDR1 SGHNT, CDR2 YYREEE (reference sequence). This CDR3 reads CASSSQGGTYNEQFF. CDR3 coding DNA: TGTGCCAGCAGCTCTCAGGGGGGAACCTACAATGAGCAGTTCTTC.

To note about this clone: A far larger clone differs by one base, so this is likely a read error. Other DNA sequences in this specimen translate into the identical CDR3. CDR3 sequence (DNA): TGCGCCAGCAGAAGGACTAGCGGAGTCGAGGAGCAGTACTTC. As protein: CASRRTSGVEEQYF. The V call is TRBV5-1, the J call TRBJ2-7, with 10 bases lining up with TRBD2. This CDR3 has 14 amino acids. J gave up 7 bases and V 5 bases, and 9 bases lay outside the gene matches. Germline V lookup: CDR1 SGHRS, CDR2 YFSETQ. The full variable domain, completed using reference TRBV5-1 and TRBJ2-7, is KAGVTQTPRYLIKTRGQQVTLSCSPISGHRSVSWYQQTPGQGLQFLFEYFSETQRNKGNFPGRFSGRQFSNSRSEMNVSTLELGDSALYLCASRRTSGVEEQYFGPGTRLTVT.

This clone was detected a few times. The genes are TRBV29-1 and TRBJ1-5, with D hard to call. With 1 base removed from V and 13 bases from J, the gap between germline ends came to 17 bases. The CDR3 consists of 13 residues. Germline CDR1 reads SQVTM; CDR2 reads ANQGSEA. CDR3: CSVEVSGVGYQHF. For the CDR3, the DNA is TGCAGCGTTGAAGTGAGTGGGGTGGGGTATCAGCATTTT. The whole variable domain, filled in from reference TRBV29-1 and TRBJ1-5, reads SAVISQKPSRDICQRGTSLTIQCQVDSQVTMMFWYRQQPGQSLTLIATANQGSEATYESGFVIDKFPISRPNLTFSTLTVSNMSPEDSSIYLCSVEVSGVGYQHFGDGTRLSIL.

This sequence joins TRBV4-1 and TRBJ2-1; 9 bases match TRBD2. The CDR3 consists of 16 residues. J gave up 8 bases and V 3 bases, and 11 bases lay outside the gene matches. In germline, CDR1 is MGHRA, CDR2 YSYEKL. The CDR3 DNA follows: TGCGCCAGCAGCCAGCTTCCGGGACTAGCTTTCGATGAGCAGTTCTTC. Amino acid sequence: CASSQLPGLAFDEQFF.

This clone was seen a few times. This probably arose from a read error, given a far larger clone one base away. The rearrangement links TRBV29-1 to TRBJ2-7; TRBD1 matches at 7 bases. Germline CDR1 is SQVTM and CDR2 is ANQGSEA. The CDR3 loop spans 12 amino acids. CDR3 loop: CSVGDSQYEQHF. DNA of the CDR3: TGCAGCGTGGGGGACAGTCAGTACGAGCAGCACTTC.

The V call is TRBV14, the J call TRBJ2-1; the match to TRBD2 covers 10 bases. The V and J ends lost 0 bases and 8 bases, in that order; junction bases with no gene match: 7. Per germline, CDR1 SGHDN and CDR2 FVKESK. The CDR3 is 16 amino acids. The CDR3 loop reads CASSQDWGLAMDEQFF. The CDR3 region has the DNA TGTGCCAGCAGCCAAGATTGGGGACTAGCGATGGATGAGCAGTTCTTC.

This clone appeared a single time. The chain carries TRBV7-2 and TRBJ2-7; D perhaps matches TRBD2 (6 bases). The ends were cut back, 3 bases at V and 4 bases at J, with 13 bases in the middle. The V gene's germline CDR1 is SGHTA and CDR2 FQGNSA. This CDR3 region has 14 residues. As DNA, the CDR3 is TGTGCCAGCAGCTTCACGGCGGGAAGGTACGAGCAGTACTTC. Its protein product is CASSFTAGRYEQYF.

This rearrangement joins TRBV7-9 to TRBJ2-7; 8 nucleotides agree with TRBD2. Germline V gene sequence: CDR1 SEHNR, CDR2 FQNEAQ (reference sequence). V shed 5 bases and J 3 bases; nucleotides not matched to a gene: 6. The CDR3 covers 14 residues. CDR3 sequence reads: CASSTSGTSYEQYF. DNA of the CDR3: TGTGCCAGCAGCACTAGTGGGACTAGCTACGAGCAGTACTTC.

The J gene is TRBJ2-3, the V gene TRBV7-3; D gene unclear. The germline V gene has CDR1 SGHTA and CDR2 FQGTGA. The CDR3 contains 13 residues. Trimming left V 4 bases short and J 2 bases short, with 7 bases between. CDR3 region: CASSSRPTDTQYF. Here the CDR3 DNA reads TGTGCCAGCAGCTCCCGCCCCACAGATACGCAGTATTTT.

The rearrangement joins TRBV6-1 to TRBJ1-2; D not certain. CDR3 length: 11 amino acids. Germline assignment: CDR1 MNHNS and CDR2 SASEGT. V lost 3 bases, J lost 3 bases, and 2 bases lay in between. Here the CDR3 reads CASSEHYGYTF. The CDR3 nucleotides read TGTGCCAGCAGTGAGCACTATGGCTACACCTTC.

The chain is built from TRBV15 and TRBJ1-4; D is possibly TRBD1 (5 bases). Germline assignment: CDR1 LNHNV and CDR2 YYDKDF (reference sequence). The germline V and J ends were trimmed by 2 bases and 4 bases, with 11 bases remaining between them. This CDR3 has 15 residues. CDR3 region: CATSRYDSRNEKLFF. The CDR3 DNA sequence: TGTGCCACCAGCAGATACGACAGCCGTAATGAAAAACTGTTTTTT.

As for this clone: No conserved phenylalanine or tryptophan ends this CDR3, so it is likely a read error. The chain recombines TRBV30 with TRBJ1-1; D unresolved. This CDR3 spans 12 amino acids. Germline V gene data show CDR1 as GTSNPN and CDR2 as SVGIG (reference sequence). V was cut by 3 bases and J by 0 bases, with 5 bases left in between. The CDR3 protein is CAWRGLNTEAFS. In DNA, the CDR3 is TGTGCCTGGAGAGGGTTGAACACTGAAGCTTTCTCT.

This chain uses TRBV18 with TRBJ1-2, with unresolved D. Germline loops: CDR1 KGHSH, CDR2 LQKENI. Trimming removed 3 bases from V and 7 bases from J, with 12 bases in between. This CDR3 has 13 residues. For the CDR3, the DNA is TGTGCCAGCTCACCGGCCTCCTGGGGTGGCTACACCTTC. It is translated as CASSPASWGGYTF.

This chain links TRBV5-1 with TRBJ1-4, with 12 bases matching TRBD1. V gave up 4 bases and J gave up 4 bases; unmatched junction bases: 8. The CDR3 is made up of 17 amino acids. Germline CDR1 reads SGHRS; CDR2 reads YFSETQ. The CDR3 loop is CASSRSGQGAGNEKLFF. CDR3 sequence (DNA): TGCGCCAGCAGCCGTTCGGGACAGGGGGCCGGTAATGAAAAACTGTTTTTT.

Here the CDR3 reads CASRQGVRETQYF. In DNA, the CDR3 is TGTGCCAGCAGGCAGGGGGTTAGGGAGACCCAGTACTTC. The V call is TRBV6-1, the J call TRBJ2-5; 7 bases are a match to TRBD1. The germline gives CDR1 MNHNS, CDR2 SASEGT. The CDR3 contains 13 residues. V gave up 6 bases and J gave up 5 bases; unmatched junction bases: 6.

The chain couples TRBV5-1 to TRBJ2-5, with unresolved D. The ends were cut back, 1 base at V and 5 bases at J, with 12 bases in the middle. Germline V CDR1 and CDR2: SGHRS, YFSETQ. CDR3 size: 14 residues. CDR3 nucleotides: TGCGCCAGCAGCTTGTTACTGGATTCGGAGACCCAGTACTTC. Translating it yields CASSLLLDSETQYF.

Concerning this clone itself: A far larger clone is only one base removed, so a read error is likely. The chain uses TRBV7-8 and TRBJ2-7, with 10 bases that match TRBD2. V dropped 5 bases and J dropped 0; count of bases not matched to a gene: 10. This CDR3 region has 17 residues. The germline gives CDR1 SGHVS, CDR2 FQNEAQ. DNA for the CDR3: TGTGCCAGCAGCCTATCCGGACTAGCGGCTACCTCCTACGAGCAGTACTTC. It translates to CASSLSGLAATSYEQYF.